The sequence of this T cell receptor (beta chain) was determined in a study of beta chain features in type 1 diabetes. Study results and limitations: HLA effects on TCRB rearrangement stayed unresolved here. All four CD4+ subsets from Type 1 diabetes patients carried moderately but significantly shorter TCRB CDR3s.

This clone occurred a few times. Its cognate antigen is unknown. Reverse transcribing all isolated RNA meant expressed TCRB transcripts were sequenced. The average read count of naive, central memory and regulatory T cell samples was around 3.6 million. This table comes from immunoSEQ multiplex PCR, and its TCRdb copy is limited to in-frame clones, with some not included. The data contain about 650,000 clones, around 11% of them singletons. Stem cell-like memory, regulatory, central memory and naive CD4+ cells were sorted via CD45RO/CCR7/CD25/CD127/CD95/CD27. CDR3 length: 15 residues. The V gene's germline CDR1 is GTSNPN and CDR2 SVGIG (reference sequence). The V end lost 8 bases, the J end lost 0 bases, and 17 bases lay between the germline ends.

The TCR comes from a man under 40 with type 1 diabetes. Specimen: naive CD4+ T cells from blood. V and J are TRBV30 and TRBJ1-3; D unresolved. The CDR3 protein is CAGKGRRLSGNTIYF. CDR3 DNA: TGTGCCGGGAAGGGTCGGAGGCTCTCTGGAAACACCATATATTTT. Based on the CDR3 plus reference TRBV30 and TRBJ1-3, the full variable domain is SQTIHQWPATLVQPVGSPLSLECTVEGTSNPNLYWYRQAAGRGLQLLFYSVGIGQISSEVPQNLSASRPQDRQFILSSKKLLLSDSGFYLCAGKGRRLSGNTIYFGEGSWLTVV.